This T cell receptor (beta chain) is from a study of blood T cell repertoires in COVID-19. Study overall: Acute and convalescent COVID-19 specimens originated in the United States, Italy and Spain.

Assay: immunoSEQ multiplex PCR; the TCRdb copy retains only in-frame clones and omits some. Seen here are about 270,000 clones, 83% observed once, and the top ten hold around 10%. The CDR3 totals 13 residues. Germline CDR1 is MNHEY and CDR2 is SMNVEV (reference sequence). With 5 bases removed from V and 8 bases from J, the gap between germline ends came to 13 bases. Sequencing used peripheral blood. The chain is built from TRBV27 and TRBJ2-1; D may be TRBD1 (6 bases). This receptor was obtained from a woman aged 45-65 years who had recovered from COVID-19. For the CDR3, the DNA is TGTGCCAGCAGTCTTGAACAGGGCGATGAGCAGTTCTTC. Amino acids: CASSLEQGDEQFF.